This passage covers 20 T cell receptor beta chains from one sample sequenced in a study of blood T cell repertoires in COVID-19 (TCRdb year 2020). Library preparation was by the immunoSEQ multiplex PCR assay. TCRdb stores this immuneACCESS table with in-frame sequences only. Part of the clones is absent; in the studies checked, under half of the shortfall reflects unresolved V genes, and no reason is known for the rest. This sample has about 320,000 clones in its table, and around 83% of those were observed once. The top ten constitute 0.95% to 1.5% of the sample. The sequenced sample was peripheral blood. All receptors come from a woman between 50 and 59 years old with acute or convalescent COVID-19.

This clone has only a few counts. V usage is TRBV7-8 and J usage is TRBJ2-7, with a tentative D call TRBD1 (5 bases). Trimming took off 5 bases at V and 6 bases at J, with 20 bases between the two ends. This CDR3 spans 15 amino acids. Germline loops: CDR1 SGHVS, CDR2 FQNEAQ. The CDR3 reads CASSPPRTTNLEQYF. Written as DNA, the CDR3 is TGTGCCAGCAGCCCTCCGAGGACAACCAACCTCGAGCAGTACTTC.

The rearrangement links TRBV24-1 to TRBJ2-2; no reliable D call. V was shortened by 4 bases and J by 0 bases, with 5 bases between the two germline ends. The length of the CDR3 is 14 residues. The V gene's germline CDR1 is KGHDR and CDR2 SFDVKD. For the CDR3, the DNA is TGTGCCACCAGTGAGACATCGAACACCGGGGAGCTGTTTTTT. Translating gives CATSETSNTGELFF.

The genes are TRBV5-1 and TRBJ2-3, with 7 nucleotides matching TRBD2. Trimming cost V 2 bases and J 5 bases; bases outside gene matches: 8. Germline CDR1 SGHRS, CDR2 YFSETQ. The CDR3 has 15 residues. The CDR3 region has the DNA TGCGCCAGCAGCTTAGGCCTAGCGGTCCAAGATACGCAGTATTTT. Its translation: CASSLGLAVQDTQYF.

This chain connects TRBV29-1 to TRBJ1-5; D gene uncertain. The CDR3 is 14 amino acids. The germline V gene has CDR1 SQVTM and CDR2 ANQGSEA. In DNA form, the CDR3 reads TGCATCATGGAGGCAAGTTGTAGCAATCAGCCCCAGCATTTT. Translation gives CIMEASCSNQPQHF.

This rearrangement joins TRBV7-2 to TRBJ2-7; 7 nucleotides line up with TRBD2. The germline V gene has CDR1 SGHTA and CDR2 FQGNSA. This CDR3 is built from 15 residues. J was trimmed by 0 bases and V by 5 bases; bases with no gene match: 7. The CDR3 DNA reads TGTGCCAGCAGCCCAGGACTAGGTGGCTCCTACGAGCAGTACTTC. The encoded protein is CASSPGLGGSYEQYF.

V gene TRBV29-1 combines with J gene TRBJ1-3; D gene unclear. This CDR3 is 14 amino acids long. Between the trimmed V and J ends, which lost 4 bases and 0 bases, there was a span of 10 bases. CDR1 is SQVTM, CDR2 ANQGSEA, per germline. The CDR3 spells CSVVEANSGNTIYF. The CDR3 DNA reads TGCAGCGTTGTTGAGGCGAACTCTGGAAACACCATATATTTT.

This clone was detected only once. The CDR3 loop reads CASSLGQGKNTEAFF. The CDR3 DNA reads TGTGCCAGCAGCTTGGGACAGGGGAAGAACACTGAAGCTTTCTTT. The gene calls are TRBV5-8 and TRBJ1-1, with 8 bases that match TRBD1. V trimming: 0 bases; J trimming: 1 base; junction bases outside the gene matches: 2. This CDR3 has 15 residues. Germline CDR1 is SGHTS and CDR2 is YDEGEE.

This rearrangement joins TRBV5-6 to TRBJ1-1; 8 positions match TRBD1. Trimming took 3 bases from V and 1 from J; bases not matched to a gene: 8. Germline V gene lookup returns CDR1 SGHDT and CDR2 YYEEEE. This CDR3 contains 16 residues. DNA of the CDR3: TGTGCCAGCAGCTGGACAGACAGGGGAAAGAACACTGAAGCTTTCTTT. Amino acid sequence: CASSWTDRGKNTEAFF.

This clone has just one count. The chain joins TRBV16 to TRBJ1-2; TRBD1 agrees at 9 bases. The V and J ends lost 2 bases and 2 bases, in that order; junction bases with no gene match: 0. CDR1 KGHSY and CDR2 FQNENV come from the germline V gene. The length of the CDR3 is 14 residues. The CDR3 DNA sequence: TGTGCCAGCAGCCAAACAGGGGGCAACTATGGCTACACCTTC. This gives the protein CASSQTGGNYGYTF.

The rearrangement links TRBV7-9 to TRBJ1-6; D might be TRBD1 (6 bases). Germline V gene data show CDR1 as SEHNR and CDR2 as FQNEAQ (reference sequence). The ends were cut back, 1 base at V and 6 bases at J, with 7 bases in the middle. The CDR3 spans 14 residues. CDR3 amino acids: CASSLDRVNSPLHF. In nucleotides, the CDR3 is TGTGCCAGCAGCTTAGACAGGGTTAATTCACCCCTCCACTTT.

CDR3 region: CATSDSYETEAFF. CDR3 DNA: TGTGCCACCAGTGATTCTTACGAGACTGAAGCTTTCTTT. This chain connects TRBV24-1 to TRBJ1-1; D not certain. Germline V gene lookup returns CDR1 KGHDR and CDR2 SFDVKD. V was shortened by 2 bases and J by 5 bases, with 8 bases between the two germline ends. The CDR3 is 13 amino acids.

CDR3 protein: CASSQGQGSGEAFF. In DNA, the CDR3 is TGCGCCAGCAGCCAGGGGCAGGGGAGTGGTGAAGCTTTCTTT. The rearrangement uses TRBV5-1 and TRBJ1-1; tentatively, D is TRBD1 (6 bases). Germline V gene data show CDR1 as SGHRS and CDR2 as YFSETQ. The CDR3 runs 14 residues. Trimming cost V 4 bases and J 7 bases, with 17 bases left between them.

The chain joins TRBV30 to TRBJ2-1; possible D gene TRBD2, 5 bases. Trimming cost V 6 bases and J 0 bases, with 12 bases left between them. The CDR3 runs 14 residues. Germline V CDR1 and CDR2: GTSNPN, SVGIG (reference sequence). CDR3 bases: TGTGCCTGTCCCCGGGCGGGCTCCTACAATGAGCAGTTCTTC. Translation: CACPRAGSYNEQFF. The full variable domain, its missing parts supplied by reference TRBV30 and TRBJ2-1, is SQTIHQWPATLVQPVGSPLSLECTVEGTSNPNLYWYRQAAGRGLQLLFYSVGIGQISSEVPQNLSASRPQDRQFILSSKKLLLSDSGFYLCACPRAGSYNEQFFGPGTRLTVL.

The V gene is TRBV30, the J gene TRBJ1-5, with D tentatively TRBD1 (6 bases). Germline lookup yields CDR1 GTSNPN and CDR2 SVGIG (reference sequence). The CDR3 extends over 13 amino acids. V lost 1 base to trimming and J lost 3 bases, with 7 bases between them. DNA of the CDR3: TGTGCCTGGAGTGGGACAGTCAATCAGCCCCAGCATTTT. It codes for CAWSGTVNQPQHF.

The V call is TRBV30, the J call TRBJ1-1; TRBD1 might be the D (6 bases). V was shortened by 2 bases and J by 0 bases, with 7 bases between the two germline ends. The CDR3 is 13 amino acids. Germline CDR1 reads GTSNPN; CDR2 reads SVGIG (reference sequence). The CDR3 loop reads CAWSRGLNTEAFF. Here the CDR3 DNA reads TGTGCCTGGAGTAGGGGGTTGAACACTGAAGCTTTCTTT. The full variable domain, with the rest looked up from reference TRBV30 and TRBJ1-1, is SQTIHQWPATLVQPVGSPLSLECTVEGTSNPNLYWYRQAAGRGLQLLFYSVGIGQISSEVPQNLSASRPQDRQFILSSKKLLLSDSGFYLCAWSRGLNTEAFFGQGTRLTVV.

The V call is TRBV9, the J call TRBJ1-2, with D possibly TRBD1 on 6 matching bases. The CDR3 loop spans 15 amino acids. Germline lookup yields CDR1 SGDLS and CDR2 YYNGEE. Trimming took off 0 bases at V and 5 bases at J, with 14 bases between the two ends. The CDR3 DNA sequence: TGTGCCAGCAGCGTAGAGGGGACAACATTTTATGGCTACACCTTC. Amino acids: CASSVEGTTFYGYTF.

The chain recombines TRBV11-2 with TRBJ1-1, with D possibly TRBD1 on 5 matching bases. The CDR3 totals 15 residues. V dropped 5 bases and J dropped 3 bases, with 16 bases sitting between them. Per the germline V gene, CDR1 is SGHAT and CDR2 is FQNNGV. CDR3 nucleotide sequence: TGTGCCAGCAGCCCCCAGCGGGGGAGGGACACTGAAGCTTTCTTT. This encodes CASSPQRGRDTEAFF.

This clone showed up just a few times. The rearrangement links TRBV7-9 to TRBJ2-2; D not certain. The CDR3 contains 11 residues. Germline V gives CDR1 SEHNR, CDR2 FQNEAQ (reference sequence). Trimming took off 3 bases at V and 7 bases at J, with 3 bases between the two ends. The CDR3 region is CASSFGGELFF. The CDR3 bases are TGTGCCAGCAGCTTCGGCGGGGAGCTGTTTTTT.

This rearrangement joins TRBV5-3 to TRBJ1-1; 11 positions agree with TRBD1. TRBV5-3 is reported as an ORF; its role is uncertain. The CDR3 loop spans 15 amino acids. After removal of 4 bases from V and 3 bases from J, the junction contained 5 bases not matched to a gene. CDR3: CARSLGTGGYTEAFF. CDR3 bases: TGTGCCAGAAGCCTGGGGACAGGGGGTTACACTGAAGCTTTCTTT.

This clone was found once. The chain recombines TRBV5-1 with TRBJ1-2; 10 bases map to TRBD1. Trimming removed 4 bases from V and 3 bases from J; junction bases left unmatched: 3. The V gene's germline CDR1 is SGHRS and CDR2 YFSETQ. The CDR3 loop spans 14 amino acids. CDR3 bases: TGCGCCAGCAGCCTGGGACAGGGGTACTATGGCTACACCTTC. This codes for CASSLGQGYYGYTF.